Listed here are 17 T cell receptor beta chains from one sample, sequenced in a study of cytomegalovirus exposure and HLA in healthy donors. The study ran its PCR with 60 Vbeta and 13 Jbeta primers. Measured with immunoSEQ multiplex PCR; TCRdb has only the in-frame clones, and not every one. The sample holds approximately 100,000 clones, approximately 86% seen once. The specimen sequenced was PBMCs. The receptors derive from a man in his thirties or forties in good health and CMV-seropositive.

The V and J genes are TRBV2 and TRBJ1-5; possible D gene TRBD1, 6 bases. CDR3 length equals 17 residues. Germline V gives CDR1 SNHLY, CDR2 FYNNEI. The germline V and J ends were trimmed by 6 bases and 9 bases, with 27 bases remaining between them. CDR3 coding DNA: TGTGCCAGCAGCGCCAATACAGGGCTTAAAACCCCTCGGCCCCAGCATTTT. The encoded protein is CASSANTGLKTPRPQHF.

The gene calls are TRBV13 and TRBJ2-7; 10 bases are a match to TRBD1. Germline values: CDR1 PRHDT, CDR2 FYEKMQ (reference sequence). The CDR3 runs to 16 residues. Unmatched junction bases numbered 8, after V lost 5 bases and J lost 1 base. The DNA for the CDR3 is TGTGCCAGCAGCCACCTCGCGGGACAGGGGTCCTACGAGCAGTACTTC. Protein sequence: CASSHLAGQGSYEQYF.

The rearrangement joins TRBV7-2 to TRBJ1-4, with TRBD1 identical over 9 bases. The CDR3 sequence is 15 residues long. V shed 4 bases, J shed 7 bases, and the junction held 7 bases outside the gene matches. Germline values: CDR1 SGHTA, CDR2 FQGNSA. CDR3 loop: CASSSLGTGSEKLFF. Here the CDR3 DNA reads TGTGCCAGCAGCTCCCTAGGGACAGGGAGTGAAAAACTGTTTTTT.

V and J are TRBV5-1 and TRBJ2-7; no clear D. This CDR3 comprises 13 residues. V was pared by 0 bases and J by 5 bases, with 9 bases between. Germline V gives CDR1 SGHRS, CDR2 YFSETQ. CDR3 protein: CASSLGAVDEQYF. The CDR3 coding sequence is TGCGCCAGCAGCTTGGGGGCCGTAGACGAGCAGTACTTC.

The chain couples TRBV18 to TRBJ1-2; D perhaps matches TRBD1 (5 bases). V lost 4 bases, J lost 8 bases, and 17 bases lay in between. From germline, CDR1 is KGHSH and CDR2 LQKENI. This CDR3 is built from 14 residues. This chain's CDR3 is CASSQSRGNEGYTF. The CDR3 DNA reads TGTGCCAGCTCACAGAGTCGGGGGAATGAAGGCTACACCTTC.

Worth noting for this clone: Other DNA sequences of this sample code for an identical CDR3. The rearrangement joins TRBV25-1 to TRBJ2-7; a possible D gene is TRBD2 (6 bases). CDR1 and CDR2 (germline): MGHDK, SYGVNS. Trimming pared 3 bases from V and 0 bases from J, leaving 15 bases between. The CDR3 runs to 16 residues. DNA for the CDR3: TGTGCCAGCAGTGATCTCCCCGGGGGAAGCTCCTACGAGCAGTACTTC. This gives the protein CASSDLPGGSSYEQYF.

CDR3 protein: CASSSNSGLAGEDTQYF. In DNA, the CDR3 is TGTGCCAGCAGCTCAAACTCGGGACTAGCGGGAGAAGATACGCAGTATTTT. The chain joins TRBV11-2 to TRBJ2-3; 14 positions agree with TRBD2. CDR3 size: 17 residues. Germline V CDR1 and CDR2: SGHAT, FQNNGV. With 4 bases clipped from V and 5 bases from J, the junction kept 8 bases outside the gene matches.

On this clone itself: The junction departs from the called germline gene at one end, perhaps through a read error. This chain joins TRBV7-9 and TRBJ2-3; TRBD2 is a possible D gene (6 bases). Germline values: CDR1 SEHNR, CDR2 FQNEAQ (reference sequence). The CDR3 totals 17 residues. The CDR3 DNA reads as TGTGCCAGCGGCTTAGTCGGGGCGGGACCAAGCACAGATACGCAGTATTTT. Translating it yields CASGLVGAGPSTDTQYF.

The chain joins TRBV30 to TRBJ1-3; maybe TRBD1 (6 bases). Trimming cost V 0 bases and J 3 bases, with 18 bases left between them. This CDR3 is built from 17 residues. In germline, CDR1 is GTSNPN, CDR2 SVGIG (reference sequence). CDR3 nucleotide sequence: TGTGCCTGGAGTGTACTACAGGGTATATGGAATGGAAACACCATATATTTT. It encodes CAWSVLQGIWNGNTIYF. Full variable domain (rest looked up from reference TRBV30 and TRBJ1-3): SQTIHQWPATLVQPVGSPLSLECTVEGTSNPNLYWYRQAAGRGLQLLFYSVGIGQISSEVPQNLSASRPQDRQFILSSKKLLLSDSGFYLCAWSVLQGIWNGNTIYFGEGSWLTVV.

To note about this clone: The same CDR3 also results from other DNA sequences found in this sample. The chain employs TRBV5-1 and TRBJ1-1, with D maybe TRBD1 (5 bases). The CDR3 extends over 14 amino acids. Germline V CDR1 and CDR2: SGHRS, YFSETQ. Trimming took 0 bases from V and 0 from J, leaving 6 bases between them. CDR3 DNA sequence: TGCGCCAGCAGCTTGGGACAGATGAACACTGAAGCTTTCTTT. Protein: CASSLGQMNTEAFF.

The V and J genes are TRBV28 and TRBJ2-7, with D tentatively TRBD2 (7 bases). V was pared by 7 bases and J by 4 bases, with 29 bases between. Germline values: CDR1 MDHEN, CDR2 SYDVKM. The CDR3 has 18 amino acids. The CDR3 spells CASTPGGLGQLGQYEQYF. As DNA, the CDR3 is TGTGCCAGCACCCCGGGGGGTCTAGGACAGCTTGGACAATACGAGCAGTACTTC.

This chain links TRBV28 with TRBJ1-4, with a tentative D call TRBD1 (5 bases). CDR1 is MDHEN and CDR2 is SYDVKM in the germline V gene. CDR3 size: 13 residues. Trimming shortened V by 4 bases and J by 11 bases, and 14 bases separated the two germline ends. The CDR3 DNA reads TGTGCCAGCAGTTCGCGCAGGGTGGAGAAACTGTTTTTT. Its translation is CASSSRRVEKLFF.

The J gene is TRBJ2-2, the V gene TRBV30; D is unresolved. V lost 2 bases, J lost 1 base, and 5 bases lay in between. CDR1 and CDR2 (germline): GTSNPN, SVGIG (reference sequence). The CDR3 spans 13 residues. The CDR3 here is CAWSSGNTGELFF. The CDR3 DNA reads TGTGCCTGGAGTTCCGGGAACACCGGGGAGCTGTTTTTT.

The rearrangement joins TRBV5-1 to TRBJ1-1, with D uncertain. CDR3 length: 15 amino acids. V was clipped by 2 bases and J by 0 bases, with 11 bases between them. Germline V lookup: CDR1 SGHRS, CDR2 YFSETQ. The CDR3 DNA sequence: TGCGCCAGCAGCTTCAATGCAGGAATGAACACTGAAGCTTTCTTT. Amino acid sequence: CASSFNAGMNTEAFF.

CDR3: CASSPARTEAFF. The CDR3 region has the DNA TGTGCCAGCTCACCCGCGCGGACTGAAGCTTTCTTT. The chain links TRBV18 to TRBJ1-1; no definite D call. Trimming took off 3 bases at V and 5 bases at J, with 7 bases between the two ends. Germline CDR1 is KGHSH and CDR2 is LQKENI. This CDR3 spans 12 amino acids.

The chain has TRBV6-5 and TRBJ2-3, with 7 bases fitting TRBD2. The CDR3 covers 16 residues. CDR1 is MNHEY and CDR2 is SVGAGI in the germline V gene. V was clipped by 0 bases and J by 2 bases; unmatched bases: 5. The CDR3 bases are TGTGCCAGCAGTTACTCCGGGGGGAGGTTCACAGATACGCAGTATTTT. This codes for CASSYSGGRFTDTQYF.

As regards this clone: Other DNA sequences in the sample encode the same CDR3. V is TRBV6-5 and J is TRBJ2-7; D may be TRBD1 (6 bases). V lost 0 bases, J lost 2 bases, and 8 bases lay in between. The CDR3 sequence is 14 residues long. Germline V gene data show CDR1 as MNHEY and CDR2 as SVGAGI. CDR3 loop: CASSYSTGTYEQYF. The CDR3 DNA reads as TGTGCCAGCAGTTACTCAACAGGGACCTACGAGCAGTACTTC.